The TCR beta chain under discussion was sequenced for a study of OX40 agonist ivuxolimab in advanced cancers. Study-level background: Participants, 70% to 90% male, averaged roughly 60 years of age, ranging from roughly 20 to 79. Findings and caveats of the study: Both CD4+ and CD8+ T cell populations in blood had undergone clonal expansion by week 6 at 0.1 to 3.0 mg/kg. Certain nonresponding patients likewise had low normalized T-cell clonal expansion.

Trimming removed 3 bases from V and 5 bases from J, with 10 bases in between. Germline V gives CDR1 SGHTA, CDR2 FQGNSA. The CDR3 spans 13 residues. The cohort excluded patients with autoimmune disease history or systemic immunosuppression. Sequencing used immunoSEQ multiplex PCR; TCRdb keeps in-frame clones, though not all of them. The sample has 65,000 to 90,000 clones; almost 85% are singletons. Concerning this clone itself: Its antigen is unknown.

The sequence derives from an adult with an advanced solid tumor such as melanoma, head and neck, liver or kidney cancer. The sample consisted of CD4+ or CD8+ T cells sorted from blood, taken in a trial of the OX40 agonist ivuxolimab. The chain employs TRBV7-2 and TRBJ1-2; possible D gene TRBD1, 5 bases. The CDR3 coding sequence is TGTGCCAGCAGCTTTATGGGGGGGTATGGCTACACCTTC. Translation gives CASSFMGGYGYTF.